Following are 3 T cell receptor beta chains from one sample sequenced in a study of blood T cells in healthy people across ages. A J-beta primer mix and a sample-barcoded 5' primer were used in a second PCR of roughly 7 to 12 cycles. A single record per CDR3 protein comes from TCRdb applying MiXCR to the 5' RACE reads. This table has 1.5 million to 2 million distinct CDR3 sequences, roughly 28% appearing once. Input material: blood. The receptor set was obtained from a woman in her 30s in good health.

Details on this clonotype: A read error may explain this, as a much larger clone is one base away. The chain has TRBV7-2 and TRBJ2-7; TRBD2 might be the D (5 bases). V lost 5 bases to trimming and J lost 7 bases, with 9 bases between them. This CDR3 is built from 11 residues. Germline V lookup: CDR1 SGHTA, CDR2 FQGNSA. CDR3 residues: CASSARREQYF. CDR3 coding DNA: TGTGCCAGCAGCGCCCGGAGGGAGCAGTACTTC.

The CDR3 nucleotides read TGTGCCAGCAGCGGGGGACAGGGCCGTTGGGAGCTGTTTTTT. As protein: CASSGGQGRWELFF. The V call is TRBV13, the J call TRBJ2-2, with 9 bases lining up with TRBD1. Germline-derived CDR1 and CDR2 are PRHDT and FYEKMQ (reference sequence). The V and J ends lost 5 bases and 9 bases, in that order; junction bases with no gene match: 7. This CDR3 region has 14 residues.

The chain carries TRBV28 and TRBJ2-7; TRBD1 might be the D (6 bases). Germline V gene lookup returns CDR1 MDHEN and CDR2 SYDVKM. The CDR3 extends over 15 amino acids. V was cut by 6 bases and J by 2 bases, with 17 bases left in between. The CDR3 region has the DNA TGTGCCAGCAGATCCCCGGGACATCCTCCCTACGAGCAGTACTTC. Its translation: CASRSPGHPPYEQYF.